A single sample is the source of the 16 T cell receptor beta chains below, sequenced in a study of blood T cells in healthy people across ages. Through a sample-barcoded 5' primer and a J-beta primer mix, a second PCR was run for roughly 6 to 12 cycles. TCRdb ran MiXCR on the 5' RACE reads and lists one entry per CDR3 protein. This table has approximately 900,000 distinct CDR3 sequences, 25% to 35% appearing once. The same specimen was also included in a second study, on T cells of mothers and their children.

The sample comprised blood. The source is a woman in her 40s in good health.

This clonotype was seen more than once but under ten times. The chain combines TRBV20-1 with TRBJ1-5; D not resolved. CDR1 DFQATT and CDR2 SNEGSKA come from the germline V gene (reference sequence). Trimming stripped 2 bases from V and 3 bases from J, with 8 bases between. This CDR3 is 13 amino acids long. The CDR3 is CSARYGFNQPQHF. In DNA form, the CDR3 reads TGCAGTGCTAGATACGGTTTCAATCAGCCCCAGCATTTT.

The V and J genes are TRBV28 and TRBJ2-3; 10 nucleotides line up with TRBD2. V gave up 4 bases and J gave up 2 bases; unmatched junction bases: 9. The CDR3 has 17 amino acids. CDR1 is MDHEN, CDR2 SYDVKM, per germline. CDR3 coding DNA: TGTGCCAGCAGTTCGTGGACTAGCGGAGAGAACACAGATACGCAGTATTTT. It translates to CASSSWTSGENTDTQYF.

J is TRBJ2-4 and V is TRBV5-5; TRBD1 matches 9 bases. CDR3 length: 17 residues. From germline, CDR1 is SGHKS and CDR2 YYEKEE (reference sequence). V dropped 3 bases and J dropped 13; count of bases not matched to a gene: 20. The CDR3 DNA reads TGTGCCAGCAGCTCGGTCCCGGGACAGGGAAAATCGGGGGAGCAGTACTTC. Protein product: CASSSVPGQGKSGEQYF.

The rearrangement links TRBV29-1 to TRBJ2-1, with TRBD1 matching 9 bases. Trimming removed 7 bases from V and 8 bases from J; junction bases left unmatched: 15. The CDR3 is 15 amino acids. CDR1 is SQVTM, CDR2 ANQGSEA, per germline. DNA of the CDR3: TGCAGCGCTGCCAGGACAGGGGAGGGTGTAGATGAGCAGTTCTTC. Translating it yields CSAARTGEGVDEQFF.

Ten or more counts support this clonotype. The rearrangement uses TRBV12-3 or TRBV12-4 and TRBJ1-2, with TRBD1 as a possible D gene (6 bases). The CDR3 extends over 16 amino acids. The V and J ends lost 0 bases and 6 bases respectively, with 17 bases between them. The CDR3 is CASSLAGGRGYNGYTF. CDR3 nucleotides: TGTGCCAGCAGTTTAGCGGGAGGCAGGGGTTATAATGGCTACACCTTC.

This clonotype was seen a handful of times. The CDR3 region is CASTLPGFGNSPLHF. The DNA for the CDR3 is TGTGCCAGCACCCTCCCGGGGTTCGGAAATTCACCCCTCCACTTT. The J gene is TRBJ1-6, the V gene TRBV28, with unresolved D. Germline V gene sequence: CDR1 MDHEN, CDR2 SYDVKM. V dropped 7 bases and J dropped 7 bases, with 17 bases sitting between them. The CDR3 covers 15 residues. Based on the CDR3 plus reference TRBV28 and TRBJ1-6, the full variable domain is DVKVTQSSRYLVKRTGEKVFLECVQDMDHENMFWYRQDPGLGLRLIYFSYDVKMKEKGDIPEGYSVSREKKERFSLILESASTNQTSMYLCASTLPGFGNSPLHFGNGTRLTVT.

This clonotype was seen more than once but under ten times. V is TRBV15 and J is TRBJ2-5; D is undetermined. The CDR3 totals 14 residues. The V end lost 1 base, the J end lost 3 bases, and 9 bases lay between the germline ends. Germline values: CDR1 LNHNV, CDR2 YYDKDF (reference sequence). CDR3 protein: CATSRGSSKETQYF. CDR3 nucleotide sequence: TGTGCCACCAGCAGAGGGTCCAGCAAAGAGACCCAGTACTTC.

The chain is built from TRBV5-1 and TRBJ1-1; no definite D call. The CDR3 is 16 residues long. V lost 6 bases and J 0 bases, leaving 18 bases between the germline ends. Germline CDR1 SGHRS, CDR2 YFSETQ. This CDR3 is CASTRDGHLMNTEAFF. CDR3 bases: TGCGCCAGCACACGCGACGGGCACCTAATGAACACTGAAGCTTTCTTT.

Ten or more counts support this clonotype. This chain connects TRBV19 to TRBJ2-1, with D uncertain. CDR1 and CDR2 from the germline V gene are LNHDA and SQIVND (reference sequence). Trimming took off 3 bases at V and 3 bases at J, with 12 bases between the two ends. The CDR3 runs to 15 residues. CDR3 in amino acids: CASSISSASYNEQFF. CDR3 nucleotides: TGTGCCAGTAGTATTTCGAGTGCTAGCTACAATGAGCAGTTCTTC. The complete variable domain, with remaining parts taken from reference TRBV19 and TRBJ2-1, reads DGGITQSPKYLFRKEGQNVTLSCEQNLNHDAMYWYRQDPGQGLRLIYYSQIVNDFQKGDIAEGYSVSREKKESFPLTVTSAQKNPTAFYLCASSISSASYNEQFFGPGTRLTVL.

The chain recombines TRBV2 with TRBJ2-3; D call uncertain. The germline V and J ends were trimmed by 1 base and 6 bases, with 11 bases remaining between them. The germline V gene has CDR1 SNHLY and CDR2 FYNNEI. The CDR3 extends over 14 amino acids. CDR3 in DNA: TGTGCCAGCAGTGAAGGCCGACTCACTGATACGCAGTATTTT. As protein: CASSEGRLTDTQYF.

The rearrangement links TRBV27 to TRBJ2-5, with TRBD1 matching over 7 bases. CDR1 and CDR2 from the germline V gene are MNHEY and SMNVEV (reference sequence). The J segment lost 5 bases and the V segment lost 3 bases, leaving 6 bases of the junction unmatched. The length of the CDR3 is 14 residues. The CDR3 spells CASSLSLRGETQYF. As DNA, the CDR3 is TGTGCCAGCAGTTTGAGTCTCAGGGGGGAGACCCAGTACTTC.

V and J are TRBV27 and TRBJ2-5, with 7 bases aligning to TRBD2. V was clipped by 4 bases and J by 1 base; unmatched bases: 12. The CDR3 covers 17 residues. Germline values: CDR1 MNHEY, CDR2 SMNVEV (reference sequence). The CDR3 nucleotides read TGTGCCAGCAGTTCTCGGCGGGGGAGCGGGGTCCAAGAGACCCAGTACTTC. The encoded protein is CASSSRRGSGVQETQYF.

There are many counts of this clonotype. The chain employs TRBV6-2 or TRBV6-3 and TRBJ2-3; D might be TRBD2 (5 bases). Germline-derived CDR1 and CDR2 are MNHEY and SVGEGT. CDR3 size: 16 residues. Trimming took off 2 bases at V and 5 bases at J, with 17 bases between the two ends. The CDR3 sequence: CASSYPPSSVGDTQYF. DNA of the CDR3: TGTGCCAGCAGTTACCCCCCTAGCAGTGTTGGAGATACGCAGTATTTT.

This clonotype was seen repeatedly, ten times or more. This chain connects TRBV28 to TRBJ2-7; no reliable D call. Germline loops: CDR1 MDHEN, CDR2 SYDVKM. This CDR3 contains 13 residues. Trimming pared 6 bases from V and 3 bases from J, leaving 12 bases between. CDR3 amino acids: CASSHTLNYEQYF. DNA of the CDR3: TGTGCCAGCAGCCACACCTTGAACTACGAGCAGTACTTC.

The genes are TRBV5-6 and TRBJ2-1; D not certain. The CDR3 consists of 14 residues. Trimming pared 0 bases from V and 5 bases from J, leaving 9 bases between. Looked up from germline, CDR1 is SGHDT and CDR2 is YYEEEE. As DNA, the CDR3 is TGTGCCAGCAGCTTGGGGGCCAGGAACAATGAGCAGTTCTTC. Its protein is CASSLGARNNEQFF.

The CDR3 loop is CASSVGGQGVYGYTF. Written as DNA, the CDR3 is TGTGCCAGCAGCGTAGGGGGACAGGGTGTCTATGGCTACACCTTC. This chain connects TRBV9 to TRBJ1-2; the match to TRBD1 covers 9 bases. Germline trimming cut 0 bases from V and 4 bases from J; bases unmatched to any gene: 4. Germline-derived CDR1 and CDR2 are SGDLS and YYNGEE. CDR3 length: 15 residues.